This T cell receptor (beta chain) was recovered during a study of blood T cell repertoires in COVID-19 (dated by TCRdb to 2019 to 2021). Describing the broader study: The collaborator samples originated in the United States, Italy and Spain and spanned the acute and convalescent phases of COVID-19. The samples were drawn from two sources: the first 160 participants of the ongoing ImmuneRACE study, and about 1,300 subjects contributed by 6 global collaborators. Deeply sampled blood TCRbeta repertoires from subjects exposed to, actively infected with, or recovered from COVID-19 were included in the dataset. A freely available public database, intended as a resource for researchers studying the immune response to SARS-CoV-2, is where the repertoires were released. The sample metadata nearly always contained a de-identified subject ID, COVID-19 status, age in years and sex. The material from the prospective study consisted of cDNA or gDNA derived from T cells, B-cell-depleted T cells, or PBMCs. Where HLA class I and class II types were available, the types were taken from metadata supplied by the sample provider, not from assay-based typing. The study at large found these results: Clinical and demographic metadata were provided uncurated, with the amount varying by source and participant.

As regards this clone: No cognate antigen has been identified for it. One base away there is no much larger clone; base qualities are not given.

At one collaborating source in Seattle, patients were enrolled during active infection and were followed longitudinally through the course of disease. Collaborating institutions collected whole blood in K2EDTA tubes following their own protocols. For TCRbeta analysis, collaborators shipped samples in one of three forms: frozen whole blood, isolated PBMCs, or DNA extracted from either of those sample types. Measured from the cysteine to the phenylalanine, the CDR3 is 15 residues long. Only the CDR3 region is kept as DNA, spanning 45 bases read in frame from base 1. Trimmed from V: 7 bases; trimmed from J: 0 bases; junction bases lacking a gene match: 5. The germline V gene (reference sequence) specifies LNHDA as CDR1 and SQIVND as CDR2. TCRbeta CDR3 regions were amplified from genomic DNA by means of the immunoSEQ Assay, a bias-controlled multiplex PCR. As for the authors' bioinformatics: Within the assay, amplification of reference gene primers was used to estimate how many nucleated cells each sample contained. To quantify the absolute abundance of each unique TCRbeta CDR3 rearrangement, sequence reads were collapsed and filtered. For each sample, productive Simpson clonality was calculated as the square root of Simpson's diversity index over productive rearrangements. Sourced from immuneACCESS, this table was stored by TCRdb with only in-frame sequences that have V and J called. A share of the clones is absent; for the studies checked, an unresolved V gene accounts for under half, and the remainder has no known explanation. The V and J calls and clone size are taken from that table; D and trimming were inferred from the DNA. The sample table lists about 210,000 clones, 75% to 85% of them with a count of one. The ten largest clones add up to more than 2% of the sample.

Input material: peripheral blood. In this chain, TRBV19 is recombined with TRBJ1-5; 8 central nucleotides agree with TRBD1. The TCR originated in a woman in her 70s with COVID-19, enrolled during active disease. The nucleotide sequence reads TGTGCCAGTACCCGGGACAGGTATAGCAATCAGCCCCAGCATTTT. It translates as CASTRDRYSNQPQHF.